These T cell receptor beta chains were read from a single sample in a study of control samples from healthy donors and cancer patients. Measured with immunoSEQ multiplex PCR; TCRdb has only the in-frame clones, and not every one. Of approximately 100,000 clones in the sample, approximately 87% are singletons; the top ten hold over 2%. Input material: blood. The source is a woman between 35 and 50 years old in good health. Each CDR3 is given with its conserved first and last residue. Fields, in order: CDR3 protein, J gene, V gene.

CASSVAGTSGGVMQYF TRBJ2-3 TRBV9
CASSARGQPGNIQYF TRBJ2-4 TRBV10-1
CAWSVLAGQGRETQYF TRBJ2-5 TRBV30
CASKAGGLTGELFF TRBJ2-2 TRBV2
CASSLRPTGTNTEAFF TRBJ1-1 TRBV7-2
CASSLGLAGGELFF TRBJ2-2 TRBV5-1
CASSVANLPSGANVLTF TRBJ2-6 TRBV25-1
CASSYPARGNQPQHF TRBJ1-5 TRBV6-2/TRBV6-3
CSGGVSDTQYF TRBJ2-3 TRBV20-1
CASSVGTSGGPGRETQYF TRBJ2-5 TRBV9
CASSPPGARGYTF TRBJ1-2 TRBV18
CASSRGTLITGELFF TRBJ2-2 TRBV13
CASGPSGGTNEKLFF TRBJ1-4 TRBV12-5
CATSDSVGGGPETQYF TRBJ2-5 TRBV24-1
CASSLDPGAKNIQYF TRBJ2-4 TRBV5-1
CASRRENTEAFF TRBJ1-1 TRBV6-5
CASSQLTGSGEKLFF TRBJ1-4 TRBV4-3
CSAESGGSTDTQYF TRBJ2-3 TRBV29-1
CASSLDFWQGGGYTF TRBJ1-2 TRBV7-9
CAISGGASLPTDTQYF TRBJ2-3 TRBV10-3
CASSPTGGWQPQHF TRBJ1-5 TRBV27
CASSQALAVANYGYTF TRBJ1-2 TRBV4-1
CASSLLASETGELFF TRBJ2-2 TRBV7-3
CASSHAGTALDF TRBJ1-3 TRBV4-1
CASSIDGYWDTEAFF TRBJ1-1 TRBV19
CASSFRSGGNDNEQFF TRBJ2-1 TRBV5-1
CASSQDLLYVQGAVLDGYTF TRBJ1-2 TRBV3-1/TRBV3-2
CASSPREGSNEKLFF TRBJ1-4 TRBV6-2/TRBV6-3
CASSRDSSYEQYF TRBJ2-7 TRBV7-3
CSVAPGLSGYTF TRBJ1-2 TRBV29-1
CASSLGTGGLNTEAFF TRBJ1-1 TRBV11-3
CASSFSEAYNSPLHF TRBJ1-6 TRBV7-8
CASSTGGAGNTIYF TRBJ1-3 TRBV5-6
CASSLAQGVGTQYF TRBJ2-3 TRBV11-3
CASSLLYSQAFF TRBJ1-1 TRBV5-6
CASSLALKTQYF TRBJ2-3 TRBV7-2
CASSPGQGNTGELFF TRBJ2-2 TRBV11-3
CASSYSIGHYGYTF TRBJ1-2 TRBV6-5
CASSRDRYSVFGYTF TRBJ1-2 TRBV14
CASSYSPQEPNTEAFF TRBJ1-1 TRBV6-5
CASSSGLAGGSTDTQYF TRBJ2-3 TRBV27
CASSSRNGTGVHEQYF TRBJ2-7 TRBV5-1
CASSSPGQVVGNTIYF TRBJ1-3 TRBV27
CASSADSWDTEAFF TRBJ1-1 TRBV9
CAISGGEGPSKGYTF TRBJ1-2 TRBV10-3
CATSDLDTEAFF TRBJ1-1 TRBV24-1
CASSLGLGENIQYF TRBJ2-4 TRBV5-5
CAISEAGANTEAFF TRBJ1-1 TRBV10-3
CASSGLQGLNREAFF TRBJ1-1 TRBV4-1
CASSQDLGGSATPGYTF TRBJ1-2 TRBV3-1/TRBV3-2
CASSTGDSYNSPLHF TRBJ1-6 TRBV7-9
CASSPTGTLRNEQFF TRBJ2-1 TRBV6-5
CASSSLWETGSVNGEQYF TRBJ2-7 TRBV5-6
CASSEGDSGANVLTF TRBJ2-6 TRBV6-1
CASSIQSGTEAFF TRBJ1-1 TRBV19